This T cell receptor beta chain was sequenced for a study of graft-versus-host responses after intestinal transplantation. Study overall: Following induction with anti-thymocyte globulin, all recipients were given tacrolimus and steroids for roughly three years.

Germline CDR1 SGHNT, CDR2 YYREEE (reference sequence). CDR3 length: 14 amino acids. V trimming: 4 bases; J trimming: 15 bases; junction bases outside the gene matches: 14. Here immunoSEQ multiplex PCR was the method, and the copy in TCRdb shows in-frame clones only, minus some. This sample carries around 100,000 clones, less than 90% of them seen once, and the ten largest clones take 0.85% to 1%. Details on this clone: The antigen is not known.

The sequencing here drew on unstimulated CD4+ T cells sorted from spleen or lymph node cells, taken before transplant. The chain joins TRBV5-4 to TRBJ2-1; 9 bases match TRBD1. The clonotype originates from a human donor who was the organ donor for an intestinal transplant. This chain's CDR3 is CASSGGQGTPLSFF. The CDR3 bases are TGTGCCAGCAGCGGGGGACAGGGTACCCCACTATCGTTCTTC.